These T cell receptor beta chains were read from a single sample in a study of spatial heterogeneity in lung cancer. Using its own MiXCR run on the 5' RACE reads, TCRdb lists one record per CDR3 protein. Among about 50,000 distinct CDR3 sequences listed, more than 6.5% were seen once. This sample comprised PBMCs, obtained at follow-up. The receptors shown here come from a female donor with early-stage non-small cell lung cancer. CDR3s include the opening cysteine and the closing phenylalanine or tryptophan. Each record gives: J gene, V gene, D gene, clone size, CDR3 DNA, CDR3 protein. D genes are given only for firm matches. Clone size is not always given. Where it is, it says once, few, many or a class for expanded clones.

TRBJ2-7 | TRBV10-3 | TRBD1 | NA | TGTGCCATCAGTACTAGGACAGGGGAAGACGAGCAGTACTTC | CAISTRTGEDEQYF
TRBJ1-1 | TRBV14 | NA | many | TGTGCCAGCAGCTACGACCCTAACACTGAAGCTTTCTTT | CASSYDPNTEAFF
TRBJ1-1 | TRBV7-9 | NA | few | TGTGCCAGCAGCTTCAGGGGAGGGGGCACTGAAGCTTTCTTT | CASSFRGGGTEAFF
TRBJ1-5 | TRBV28 | TRBD1 | many | TGTGCCAGCAGTTTAGGGACAGGGGGGAGCAATCAGCCCCAGCATTTT | CASSLGTGGSNQPQHF
TRBJ1-1 | TRBV3-1 | NA | many | TGTGCCAGCAGCCAAACCGGGAACACTGAAGCTTTCTTT | CASSQTGNTEAFF
TRBJ1-3 | TRBV20-1 | NA | NA | TGCAGTGCCACTTACAGCTCTGGAAACACCATATATTTT | CSATYSSGNTIYF
TRBJ2-3 | TRBV10-3 | NA | many | TGTGCCATCAGTGATTTTCGGGGGGCGCGGAGCACAGATACGCAGTATTTT | CAISDFRGARSTDTQYF
TRBJ2-7 | TRBV28 | TRBD1 | many | TGTGCCAGCAGTTTTCAGAAACAGGGGTCCTACGAGCAGTACTTC | CASSFQKQGSYEQYF
TRBJ2-1 | TRBV5-1 | NA | NA | TGCGCCAGCAGCTTGTCAGGGCCCTACAATGAGCAGTTCTTC | CASSLSGPYNEQFF
TRBJ1-4 | TRBV18 | NA | few | TGTGCCAGCTCGCCCGCGAAGGACAGACTTAATGAAAAACTGTTTTTT | CASSPAKDRLNEKLFF
TRBJ1-1 | TRBV27 | NA | many | TGTGCCAGCAGCCAGGCCGGGGGACGTAGAACTGAAGCTTTCTTT | CASSQAGGRRTEAFF
TRBJ2-1 | TRBV27 | NA | many | TGTGCCAGCAGTTTACAAGGGGACCCCTACAATGAGCAGTTCTTC | CASSLQGDPYNEQFF
TRBJ2-7 | TRBV7-2 | NA | many | TGTGCCAGCAGCTTCCAGTACGAGCAGTACTTC | CASSFQYEQYF
TRBJ2-7 | TRBV2 | NA | few | TGTGCCAGCAGTGGACAGGGAGGCTACGAGCAGTACTTC | CASSGQGGYEQYF
TRBJ2-3 | TRBV7-3 | NA | NA | TGTGCCAGCAGCTTAATAGGGGGGGCTACAGATACGCAGTATTTT | CASSLIGGATDTQYF
TRBJ1-3 | TRBV7-2 | NA | NA | TGTGCCAGCAGCTTAAGCTGGGGAGCGGGAAACACCATATATTTT | CASSLSWGAGNTIYF
TRBJ2-7 | TRBV5-1 | NA | many | TGCGCCAGCAGCTTAGCGGAGACACTGACCTACGAGCAGTACTTC | CASSLAETLTYEQYF
TRBJ1-6 | TRBV18 | NA | few | TGTGCCAGCTCAACCCGTAATAATTCACCCCTCCACTTT | CASSTRNNSPLHF
TRBJ2-5 | TRBV6-6 | TRBD2 | NA | TGTGCCAGCAGACTAGCGGGGGTTTGGGAGACCCAGTACTTC | CASRLAGVWETQYF